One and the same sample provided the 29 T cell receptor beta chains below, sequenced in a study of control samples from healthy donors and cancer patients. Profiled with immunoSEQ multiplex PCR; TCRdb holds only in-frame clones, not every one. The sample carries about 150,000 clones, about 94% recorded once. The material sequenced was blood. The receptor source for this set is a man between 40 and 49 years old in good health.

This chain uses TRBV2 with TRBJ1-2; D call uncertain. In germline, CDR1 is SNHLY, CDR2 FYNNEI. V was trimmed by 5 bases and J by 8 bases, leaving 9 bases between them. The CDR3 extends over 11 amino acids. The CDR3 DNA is TGTGCCAGCAGTTTGGGAGTCGGCTACACCTTC. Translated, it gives CASSLGVGYTF.

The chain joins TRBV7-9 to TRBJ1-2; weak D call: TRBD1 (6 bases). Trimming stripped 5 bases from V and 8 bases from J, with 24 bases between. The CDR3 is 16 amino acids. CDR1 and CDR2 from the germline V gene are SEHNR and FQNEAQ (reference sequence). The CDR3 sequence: CASSQKPGHSSYGYTF. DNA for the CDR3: TGTGCCAGCAGCCAAAAACCGGGACATTCTTCCTACGGCTACACCTTC.

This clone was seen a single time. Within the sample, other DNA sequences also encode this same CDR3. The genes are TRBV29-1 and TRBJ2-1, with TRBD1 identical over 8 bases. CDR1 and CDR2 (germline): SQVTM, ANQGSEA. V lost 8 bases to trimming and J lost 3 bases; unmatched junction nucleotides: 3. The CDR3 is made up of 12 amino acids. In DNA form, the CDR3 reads TGCAGCACAGGACAGGGCTACAATGAGCAGTTCTTC. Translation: CSTGQGYNEQFF.

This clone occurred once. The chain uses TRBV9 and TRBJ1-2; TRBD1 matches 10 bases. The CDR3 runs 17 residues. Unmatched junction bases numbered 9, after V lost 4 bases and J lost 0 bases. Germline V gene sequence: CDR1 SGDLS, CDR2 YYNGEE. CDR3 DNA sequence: TGTGCCAGCAGCCCCGAGGTGGGACAGGGGCCTAACTATGGCTACACCTTC. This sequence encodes CASSPEVGQGPNYGYTF.

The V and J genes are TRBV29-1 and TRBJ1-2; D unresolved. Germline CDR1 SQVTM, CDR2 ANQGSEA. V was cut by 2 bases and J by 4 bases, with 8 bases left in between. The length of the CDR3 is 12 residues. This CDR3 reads CSVERLPYGYTF. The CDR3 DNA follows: TGCAGCGTTGAACGACTCCCCTATGGCTACACCTTC.

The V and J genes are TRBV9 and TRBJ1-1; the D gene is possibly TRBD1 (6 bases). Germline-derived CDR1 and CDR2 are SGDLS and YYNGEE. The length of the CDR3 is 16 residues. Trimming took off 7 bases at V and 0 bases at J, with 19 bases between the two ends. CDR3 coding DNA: TGTGCCAGCGGCTCGTCCGGGACACAGATGAACACTGAAGCTTTCTTT. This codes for CASGSSGTQMNTEAFF.

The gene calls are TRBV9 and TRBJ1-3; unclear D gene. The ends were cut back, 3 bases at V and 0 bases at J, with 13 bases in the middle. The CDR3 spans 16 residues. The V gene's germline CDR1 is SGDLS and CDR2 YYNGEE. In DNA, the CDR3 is TGTGCCAGCAGCGCCGCCCAAGTTTACTCTGGAAACACCATATATTTT. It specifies CASSAAQVYSGNTIYF.

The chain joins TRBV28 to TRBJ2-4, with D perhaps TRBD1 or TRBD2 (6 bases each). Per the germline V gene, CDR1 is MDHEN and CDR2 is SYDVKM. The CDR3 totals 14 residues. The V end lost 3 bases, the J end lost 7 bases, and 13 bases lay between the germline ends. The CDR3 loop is CASSFPGAPNIQYF. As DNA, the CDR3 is TGTGCCAGCAGTTTTCCGGGGGCGCCGAACATTCAGTACTTC.

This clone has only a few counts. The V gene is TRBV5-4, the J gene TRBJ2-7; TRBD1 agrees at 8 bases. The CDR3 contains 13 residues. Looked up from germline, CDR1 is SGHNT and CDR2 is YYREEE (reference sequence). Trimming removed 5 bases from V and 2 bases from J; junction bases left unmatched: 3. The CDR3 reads CASRDRETYEQYF. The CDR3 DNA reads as TGTGCCAGCAGGGACAGGGAAACCTACGAGCAGTACTTC.

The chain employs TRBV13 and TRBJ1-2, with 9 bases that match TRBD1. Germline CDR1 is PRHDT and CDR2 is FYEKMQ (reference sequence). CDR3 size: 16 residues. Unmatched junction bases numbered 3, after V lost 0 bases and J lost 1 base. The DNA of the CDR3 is TGTGCCAGCAGCTTAGGGCGACAGGGGGTTAACTATGGCTACACCTTC. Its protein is CASSLGRQGVNYGYTF.

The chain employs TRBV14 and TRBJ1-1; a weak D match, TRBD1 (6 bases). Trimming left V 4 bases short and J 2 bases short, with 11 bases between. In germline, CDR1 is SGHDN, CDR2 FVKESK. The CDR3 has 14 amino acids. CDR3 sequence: CASSRWGPNTEAFF. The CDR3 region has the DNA TGTGCCAGCAGCCGCTGGGGGCCCAACACTGAAGCTTTCTTT.

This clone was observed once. The CDR3 coding sequence is TGTGCCAGTAGTATTTTGTTACGAGGAGTGAACACTGAAGCTTTCTTT. Its translation is CASSILLRGVNTEAFF. The chain carries TRBV19 and TRBJ1-1; D unclear. Germline values: CDR1 LNHDA, CDR2 SQIVND (reference sequence). The CDR3 loop spans 16 amino acids. V was cut by 3 bases and J by 0 bases, with 14 bases left in between.

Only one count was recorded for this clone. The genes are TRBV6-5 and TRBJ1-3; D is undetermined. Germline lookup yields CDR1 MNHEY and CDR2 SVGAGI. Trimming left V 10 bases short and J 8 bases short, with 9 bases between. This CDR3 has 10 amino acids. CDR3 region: CAIRRDTIYF. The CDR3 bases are TGTGCCATACGTAGGGACACCATATATTTT.

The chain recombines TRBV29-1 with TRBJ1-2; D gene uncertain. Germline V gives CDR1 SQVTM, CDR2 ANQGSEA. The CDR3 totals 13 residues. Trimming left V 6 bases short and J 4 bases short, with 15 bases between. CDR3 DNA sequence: TGCAGCGTCTCCGATGTGCGGGGCTATGGCTACACCTTC. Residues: CSVSDVRGYGYTF.

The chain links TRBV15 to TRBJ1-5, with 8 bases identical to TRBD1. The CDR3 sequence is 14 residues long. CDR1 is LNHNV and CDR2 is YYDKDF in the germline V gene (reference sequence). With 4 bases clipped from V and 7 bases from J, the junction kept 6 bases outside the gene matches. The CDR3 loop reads CATSKGQGLQPQHF. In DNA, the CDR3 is TGTGCCACCAGCAAAGGACAGGGATTACAGCCCCAGCATTTT.

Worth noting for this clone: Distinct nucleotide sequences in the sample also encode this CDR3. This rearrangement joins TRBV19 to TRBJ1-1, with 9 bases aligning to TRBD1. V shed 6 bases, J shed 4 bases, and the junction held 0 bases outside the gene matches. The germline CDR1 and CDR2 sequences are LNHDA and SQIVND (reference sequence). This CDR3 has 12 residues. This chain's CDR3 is CASRTGGTEAFF. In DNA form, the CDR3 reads TGTGCCAGTAGGACAGGGGGCACTGAAGCTTTCTTT.

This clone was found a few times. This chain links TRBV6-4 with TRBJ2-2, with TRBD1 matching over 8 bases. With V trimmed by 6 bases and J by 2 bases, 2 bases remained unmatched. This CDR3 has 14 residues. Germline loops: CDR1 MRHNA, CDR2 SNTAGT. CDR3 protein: CASRGQDNTGELFF. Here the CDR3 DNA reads TGTGCCAGCAGGGGACAGGATAACACCGGGGAGCTGTTTTTT.

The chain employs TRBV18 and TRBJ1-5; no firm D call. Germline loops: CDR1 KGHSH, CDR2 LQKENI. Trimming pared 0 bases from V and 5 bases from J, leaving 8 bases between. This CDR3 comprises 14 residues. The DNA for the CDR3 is TGTGCCAGCTCACCACCCCCCGATGATCAGCCCCAGCATTTT. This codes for CASSPPPDDQPQHF.

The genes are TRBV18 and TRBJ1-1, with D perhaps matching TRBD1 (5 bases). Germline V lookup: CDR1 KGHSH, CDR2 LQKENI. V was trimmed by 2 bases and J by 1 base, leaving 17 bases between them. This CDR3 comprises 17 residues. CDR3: CASSPMDIGHSNTEAFF. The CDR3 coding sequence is TGTGCCAGCTCACCAATGGACATAGGGCATTCGAACACTGAAGCTTTCTTT.

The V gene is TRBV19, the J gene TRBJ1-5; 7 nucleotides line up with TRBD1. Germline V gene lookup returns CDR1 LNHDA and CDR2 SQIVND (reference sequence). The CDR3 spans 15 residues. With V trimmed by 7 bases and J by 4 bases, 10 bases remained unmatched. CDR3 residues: CASTTGTANNQPQHF. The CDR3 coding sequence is TGTGCCAGTACAACCGGGACAGCTAATAATCAGCCCCAGCATTTT.

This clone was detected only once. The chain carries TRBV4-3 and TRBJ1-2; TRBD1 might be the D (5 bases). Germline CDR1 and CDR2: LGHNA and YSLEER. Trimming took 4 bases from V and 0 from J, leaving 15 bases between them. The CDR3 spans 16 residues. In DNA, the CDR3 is TGCGCCAGCAGCCCCATTTCTGGGGGATCTAACTATGGCTACACCTTC. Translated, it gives CASSPISGGSNYGYTF.

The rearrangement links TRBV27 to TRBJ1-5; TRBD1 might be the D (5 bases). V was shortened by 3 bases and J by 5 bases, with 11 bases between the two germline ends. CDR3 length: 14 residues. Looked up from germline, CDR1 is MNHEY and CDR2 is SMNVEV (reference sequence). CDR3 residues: CASSFHGGDQPQHF. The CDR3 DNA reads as TGTGCCAGCAGTTTCCATGGGGGAGATCAGCCCCAGCATTTT.

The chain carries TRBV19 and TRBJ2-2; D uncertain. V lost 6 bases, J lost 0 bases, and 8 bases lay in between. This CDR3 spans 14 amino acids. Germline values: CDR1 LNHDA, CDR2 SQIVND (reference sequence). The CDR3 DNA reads TGTGCCAGTAGACACGCCGCGAACACCGGGGAGCTGTTTTTT. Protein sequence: CASRHAANTGELFF.

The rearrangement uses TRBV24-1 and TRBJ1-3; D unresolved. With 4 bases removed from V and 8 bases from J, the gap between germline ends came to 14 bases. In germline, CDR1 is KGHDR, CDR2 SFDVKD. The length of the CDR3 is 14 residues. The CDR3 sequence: CATSDPGFGDTIYF. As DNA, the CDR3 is TGTGCCACCAGTGACCCCGGGTTTGGCGACACCATATATTTT.

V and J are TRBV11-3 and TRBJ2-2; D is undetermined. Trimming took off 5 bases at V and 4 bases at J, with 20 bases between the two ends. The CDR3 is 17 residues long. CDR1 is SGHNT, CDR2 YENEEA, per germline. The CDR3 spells CASSPTLGKGGTGELFF. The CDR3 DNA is TGTGCCAGCAGCCCAACCCTTGGGAAGGGTGGCACCGGGGAGCTGTTTTTT.

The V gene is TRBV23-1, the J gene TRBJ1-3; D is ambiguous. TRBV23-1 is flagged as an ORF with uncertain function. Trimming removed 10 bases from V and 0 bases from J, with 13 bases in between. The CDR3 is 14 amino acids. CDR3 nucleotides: TGCGCCAACTGGATCGGGGTCTCTGGAAACACCATATATTTT. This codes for CANWIGVSGNTIYF.

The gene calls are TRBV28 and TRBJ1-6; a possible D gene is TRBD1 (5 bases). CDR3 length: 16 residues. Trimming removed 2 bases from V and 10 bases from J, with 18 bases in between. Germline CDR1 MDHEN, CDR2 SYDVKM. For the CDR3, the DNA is TGTGCCAGCAGTTTAAGGTCGGGTGGGGCGATGTCACCCCTCCACTTT. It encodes CASSLRSGGAMSPLHF.

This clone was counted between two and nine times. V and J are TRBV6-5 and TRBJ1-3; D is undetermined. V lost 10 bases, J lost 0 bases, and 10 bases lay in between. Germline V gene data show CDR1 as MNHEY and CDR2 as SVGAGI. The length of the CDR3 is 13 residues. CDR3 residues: CATRRNSGNTIYF. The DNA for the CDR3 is TGTGCCACCAGACGGAACTCTGGAAACACCATATATTTT.

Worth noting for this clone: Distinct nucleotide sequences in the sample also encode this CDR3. The CDR3 coding sequence is TGTGCCAGCTCACCTGGTTTAAATCAGCCCCAGCATTTT. This sequence encodes CASSPGLNQPQHF. The chain joins TRBV18 to TRBJ1-5; D remains ambiguous. This CDR3 is built from 13 residues. V shed 3 bases and J shed 4 bases, with 7 bases lying between them. Germline CDR1 KGHSH, CDR2 LQKENI.